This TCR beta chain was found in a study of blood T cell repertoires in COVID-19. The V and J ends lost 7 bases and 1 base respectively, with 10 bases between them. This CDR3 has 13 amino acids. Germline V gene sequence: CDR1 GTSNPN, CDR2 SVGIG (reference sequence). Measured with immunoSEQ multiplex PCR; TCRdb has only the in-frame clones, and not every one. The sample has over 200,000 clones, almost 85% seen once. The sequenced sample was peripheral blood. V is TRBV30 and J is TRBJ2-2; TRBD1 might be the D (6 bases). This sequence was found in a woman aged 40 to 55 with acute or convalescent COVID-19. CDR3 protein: CASGQLNTGELFF. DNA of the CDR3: TGTGCCTCCGGACAGCTGAACACCGGGGAGCTGTTTTTT.